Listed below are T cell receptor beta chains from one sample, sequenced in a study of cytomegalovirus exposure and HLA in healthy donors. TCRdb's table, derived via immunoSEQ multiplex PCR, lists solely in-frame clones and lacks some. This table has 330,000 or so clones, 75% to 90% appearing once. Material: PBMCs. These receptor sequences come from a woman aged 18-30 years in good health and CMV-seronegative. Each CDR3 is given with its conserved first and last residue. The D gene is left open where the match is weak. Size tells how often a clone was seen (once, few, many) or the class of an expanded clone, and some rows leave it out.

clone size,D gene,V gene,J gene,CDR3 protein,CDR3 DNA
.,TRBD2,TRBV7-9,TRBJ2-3,CASSLGLADVTDTQYF,TGTGCCAGCAGCTTAGGGCTAGCGGACGTCACAGATACGCAGTATTTT
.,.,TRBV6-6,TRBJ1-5,CASGQQNQPQHF,TGTGCCAGCGGGCAACAAAATCAGCCCCAGCATTTT
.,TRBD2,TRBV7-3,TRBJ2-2,CASSPGLAGTGELFF,TGTGCCAGCAGCCCGGGACTAGCGGGGACCGGGGAGCTGTTTTTT
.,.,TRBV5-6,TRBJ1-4,CASSLVGAGEKLFF,TGTGCCAGCAGCTTGGTAGGGGCAGGGGAAAAACTGTTTTTT
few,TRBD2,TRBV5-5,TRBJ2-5,CASSLVGLAGGPGETQYF,TGTGCCAGCAGCTTGGTGGGACTAGCGGGAGGGCCAGGGGAGACCCAGTACTTC
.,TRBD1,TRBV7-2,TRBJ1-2,CASSFQGQGAGGYTF,TGTGCCAGCAGCTTTCAGGGGCAGGGGGCGGGCGGCTACACCTTC
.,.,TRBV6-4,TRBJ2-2,CASSETGINTGELFF,TGTGCCAGCAGTGAAACCGGGATAAACACCGGGGAGCTGTTTTTT
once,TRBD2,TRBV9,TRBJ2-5,CASSGEGSRGDFEETQYF,TGTGCCAGCAGCGGCGAGGGTTCCCGGGGGGACTTCGAAGAGACCCAGTACTTC
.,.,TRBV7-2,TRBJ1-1,CASRPGGSEAFF,TGTGCCAGCAGACCCGGCGGCTCTGAAGCTTTCTTT
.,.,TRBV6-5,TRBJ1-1,CASSYSGDNTEAFF,TGTGCCAGCAGTTACAGCGGAGACAACACTGAAGCTTTCTTT
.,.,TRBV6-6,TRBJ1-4,CASRRAGGTSEKLFF,TGTGCCAGCAGGCGGGCCGGAGGGACCTCTGAAAAACTGTTTTTT
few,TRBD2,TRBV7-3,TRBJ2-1,CASSISGTYNEQFF,TGTGCCAGCAGCATAAGCGGGACCTACAATGAGCAGTTCTTC
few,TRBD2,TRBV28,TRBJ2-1,CASVGTSGSWAYNEQFF,TGTGCCAGCGTAGGGACTAGCGGGAGTTGGGCCTACAATGAGCAGTTCTTC
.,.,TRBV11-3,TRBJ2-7,CASSQDGSSYEQYF,TGTGCCAGCAGCCAAGATGGGAGCTCCTACGAGCAGTACTTC
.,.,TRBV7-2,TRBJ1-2,CASSLNRGGGGSLSTF,TGTGCCAGCAGCTTAAACCGGGGCGGCGGGGGATCCCTTTCCACCTTC
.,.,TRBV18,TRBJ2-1,CASSPSLASYNEQFF,TGTGCCAGCTCACCCTCACTAGCCTCCTACAATGAGCAGTTCTTC
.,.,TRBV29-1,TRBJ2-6,CSVAFSGANVLTF,TGCAGCGTTGCGTTCTCTGGGGCCAACGTCCTGACTTTC
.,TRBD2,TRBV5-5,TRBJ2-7,CASRSGAPLGASGTEQYF,TGTGCCAGCAGGAGTGGGGCCCCCTTGGGGGCTAGCGGGACTGAGCAGTACTTC
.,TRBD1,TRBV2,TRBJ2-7,CALRGGVYEQYF,TGTGCCCTTCGAGGGGGCGTTTACGAGCAGTACTTC
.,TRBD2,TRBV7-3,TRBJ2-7,CASSSIAGGPHEQYF,TGTGCCAGCAGCTCTATCGCGGGAGGGCCCCACGAGCAGTACTTC
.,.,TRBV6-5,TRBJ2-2,CASSYPSDTGELFF,TGTGCCAGCAGTTACCCCTCTGACACCGGGGAGCTGTTTTTT
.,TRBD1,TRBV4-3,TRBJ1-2,CASSQDREGYTF,TGCGCCAGCAGCCAGGACAGGGAAGGCTACACCTTC
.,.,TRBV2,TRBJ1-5,CASSQGGNQPQHF,TGTGCCAGCAGCCAGGGCGGCAATCAGCCCCAGCATTTT
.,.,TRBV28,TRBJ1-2,CASSSPGDTRNYGYTF,TGTGCCAGCAGTTCTCCCGGGGACACTAGGAACTATGGCTACACCTTC
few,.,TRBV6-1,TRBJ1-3,CASSETWEGNTIYF,TGTGCCAGCAGTGAAACCTGGGAGGGGAACACCATATATTTT
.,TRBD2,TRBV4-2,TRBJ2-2,CASSQPRTSGRGGNTGELFF,TGTGCCAGCAGCCAACCCCGGACTAGCGGGAGGGGGGGTAACACCGGGGAGCTGTTTTTT
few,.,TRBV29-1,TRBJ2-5,CSVEGGAETQYF,TGCAGCGTTGAAGGGGGCGCAGAGACCCAGTACTTC
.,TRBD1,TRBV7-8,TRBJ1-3,CASSLRSGQASGNTIYF,TGTGCCAGCAGCTTACGTAGCGGACAGGCCTCTGGAAACACCATATATTTT
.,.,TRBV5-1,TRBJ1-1,CASRGPPSDTEAFF,TGCGCCAGCCGAGGGCCCCCTTCGGACACTGAAGCTTTCTTT
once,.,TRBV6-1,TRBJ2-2,CASSEPPGRQTGELFF,TGTGCCAGCAGTGAACCCCCGGGGAGACAAACCGGGGAGCTGTTTTTT
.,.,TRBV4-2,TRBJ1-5,CASSQDRPGRNQPQHF,TGTGCCAGCAGCCAAGATCGACCAGGGCGGAATCAGCCCCAGCATTTT
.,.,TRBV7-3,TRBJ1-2,CASSLSGGDGYTF,TGTGCCAGCAGCTTAAGCGGGGGCGATGGCTACACCTTC
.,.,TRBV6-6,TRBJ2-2,CASSFRVMNTGELFF,TGTGCCAGCAGCTTCAGGGTGATGAACACCGGGGAGCTGTTTTTT
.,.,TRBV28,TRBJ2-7,CASRESYEQYF,TGTGCCAGCAGAGAGAGCTACGAGCAGTACTTC
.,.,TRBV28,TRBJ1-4,CASSPGGANEKLFF,TGTGCCAGCAGTCCGGGAGGAGCTAATGAAAAACTGTTTTTT
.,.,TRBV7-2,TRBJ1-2,CASSLTGLINYGYTF,TGTGCCAGCAGCCTTACGGGACTGATTAACTATGGCTACACCTTC
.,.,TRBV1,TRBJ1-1,CTSSQQGLNTEAFF,TGCACCAGCAGCCAACAGGGGTTGAACACTGAAGCTTTCTTT
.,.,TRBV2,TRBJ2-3,CASNLEGGTSDTQYF,TGTGCCAGCAACCTCGAAGGGGGTACTTCAGATACGCAGTATTTT
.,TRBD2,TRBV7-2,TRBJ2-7,CASSLIAGPYEQYF,TGTGCCAGCAGCCTCATAGCGGGGCCATACGAGCAGTACTTC
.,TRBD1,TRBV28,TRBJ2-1,CASSLVTGEQFF,TGTGCCAGCAGTTTAGTGACAGGGGAGCAGTTCTTC
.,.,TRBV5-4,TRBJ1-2,CASSLQGSQGGYTF,TGTGCCAGCAGCCTCCAAGGGAGCCAAGGGGGCTACACCTTC
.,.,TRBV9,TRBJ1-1,CASNRGREGTEAFF,TGTGCCAGCAATCGGGGCAGGGAGGGCACTGAAGCTTTCTTT
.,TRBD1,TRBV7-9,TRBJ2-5,CASSEVDRGQETQYF,TGTGCCAGCAGCGAAGTGGACAGGGGACAAGAGACCCAGTACTTC
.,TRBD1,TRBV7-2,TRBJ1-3,CASSPDRGGNTIYF,TGTGCCAGCAGCCCAGACAGGGGTGGAAACACCATATATTTT
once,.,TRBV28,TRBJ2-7,CASRSRPYEQYF,TGTGCCAGTAGATCACGTCCCTACGAGCAGTACTTC
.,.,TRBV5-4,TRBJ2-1,CASSTRERSSYNEQFF,TGTGCCAGCAGCACCCGAGAGCGGAGCTCCTACAATGAGCAGTTCTTC
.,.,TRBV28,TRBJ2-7,CASSLGGYYEQYF,TGTGCCAGCAGTTTGGGGGGATACTACGAGCAGTACTTC
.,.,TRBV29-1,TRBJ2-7,CSVEVSQGTEQYF,TGCAGCGTTGAAGTATCTCAGGGGACCGAGCAGTACTTC
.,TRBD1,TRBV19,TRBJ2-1,CASSSTGGLDEQFF,TGTGCCAGTAGTTCTACAGGGGGCTTAGATGAGCAGTTCTTC
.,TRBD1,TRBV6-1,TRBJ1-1,CASSEASYTGTDYEAFF,TGTGCCAGCAGTGAAGCGAGTTACACCGGGACAGATTATGAAGCTTTCTTT
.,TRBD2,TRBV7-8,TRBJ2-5,CASSLVFAGAGETQYF,TGTGCCAGCAGCTTAGTATTCGCGGGAGCGGGTGAGACCCAGTACTTC